These 24 T cell receptor beta chains share one sample of origin, sequenced in a study of blood T cell repertoires in COVID-19. Libraries were prepared by immunoSEQ multiplex PCR; TCRdb keeps only in-frame clonotypes and omits some of them. The table lists under 40,000 clones, nearly 90% of them singletons. Sequencing was done on a sample of peripheral blood. All receptors come from a man aged 70 or older with active COVID-19.

This clone showed up just once. This chain uses TRBV27 with TRBJ1-2; TRBD1 might be the D (6 bases). The CDR3 length is 16 residues. V shed 5 bases and J shed 2 bases, with 18 bases lying between them. From germline, CDR1 is MNHEY and CDR2 SMNVEV (reference sequence). The CDR3 nucleotides are TGTGCCAGCAGTCTCTCATCGACAGGTTGGAACTATGGCTACACCTTC. Its protein product is CASSLSSTGWNYGYTF.

The sample holds one count of this clone. The chain combines TRBV28 with TRBJ2-7; tentatively, D is TRBD2 (5 bases). Trimming removed 4 bases from V and 6 bases from J, with 16 bases in between. The CDR3 consists of 14 residues. CDR1 MDHEN and CDR2 SYDVKM come from the germline V gene. Here the CDR3 DNA reads TGTGCCAGCAGTTCCGGGGTCCGGATAAGCGAGCAGTACTTC. Translated: CASSSGVRISEQYF. Full variable domain (outside the CDR3, taken from reference TRBV28 and TRBJ2-7): DVKVTQSSRYLVKRTGEKVFLECVQDMDHENMFWYRQDPGLGLRLIYFSYDVKMKEKGDIPEGYSVSREKKERFSLILESASTNQTSMYLCASSSGVRISEQYFGPGTRLTVT.

The chain is built from TRBV28 and TRBJ2-1, with 8 positions matching TRBD1. This CDR3 contains 14 residues. Germline V lookup: CDR1 MDHEN, CDR2 SYDVKM. After removal of 5 bases from V and 7 bases from J, the junction contained 7 bases not matched to a gene. The CDR3 protein is CASSQGARWNEQFF. In DNA form, the CDR3 reads TGTGCCAGCAGTCAGGGGGCGAGATGGAATGAGCAGTTCTTC.

DNA of the CDR3: TGTGCCAGCAGCTTTCTAGGCCCTTCCGTCTACGAGCAGTACTTC. It is translated as CASSFLGPSVYEQYF. The V call is TRBV13, the J call TRBJ2-7; D is unresolved. CDR3 length: 15 amino acids. Trimming took off 3 bases at V and 3 bases at J, with 15 bases between the two ends. Per germline, CDR1 PRHDT and CDR2 FYEKMQ (reference sequence).

V and J are TRBV12-3 or TRBV12-4 and TRBJ2-1; TRBD2 matches at 8 bases. This CDR3 contains 13 residues. With 8 bases clipped from V and 0 bases from J, the junction kept 0 bases outside the gene matches. CDR3 DNA sequence: TGTGCCAGCGCGGGGGGCTCCTACAATGAGCAGTTCTTC. Translated, it gives CASAGGSYNEQFF.

The genes are TRBV25-1 and TRBJ2-3; D might be TRBD2 (6 bases). This CDR3 comprises 13 residues. The V and J ends lost 5 bases and 6 bases respectively, with 12 bases between them. Germline CDR1 MGHDK, CDR2 SYGVNS. The CDR3 DNA sequence: TGTGCCAGCAGTCAGGACTATAGCGATACGCAGTATTTT. It codes for CASSQDYSDTQYF.

The chain couples TRBV7-2 to TRBJ2-1; the match to TRBD2 covers 10 bases. In germline, CDR1 is SGHTA, CDR2 FQGNSA. V was clipped by 3 bases and J by 5 bases; unmatched bases: 7. The CDR3 sequence is 16 residues long. DNA for the CDR3: TGTGCCAGCAGCTTCGCGTCTAGCGGGAGAGACAATGAGCAGTTCTTC. Residues: CASSFASSGRDNEQFF.

The chain uses TRBV2 and TRBJ1-5; D is unclear. Per germline, CDR1 SNHLY and CDR2 FYNNEI. The CDR3 is 13 residues long. Trimming pared 5 bases from V and 1 base from J, leaving 6 bases between. This CDR3 reads CASSLISNQPQHF. The CDR3 DNA reads TGTGCCAGCAGTCTAATCAGCAATCAGCCCCAGCATTTT.

The genes are TRBV5-1 and TRBJ2-7; a weak D match, TRBD1 (5 bases). The CDR3 runs to 16 residues. V lost 0 bases and J 2 bases, leaving 15 bases between the germline ends. Germline V gene sequence: CDR1 SGHRS, CDR2 YFSETQ. DNA for the CDR3: TGCGCCAGCAGCTTGGGGGCCCAGACAGACACCTACGAGCAGTACTTC. It encodes CASSLGAQTDTYEQYF.

On this clone: The same CDR3 is also encoded by other DNA sequences in this sample. V and J are TRBV28 and TRBJ2-7; 10 bases agree with TRBD2. V gave up 6 bases and J gave up 0 bases; unmatched junction bases: 2. The CDR3 consists of 14 residues. Germline CDR1 MDHEN, CDR2 SYDVKM. CDR3 sequence reads: CASSLAGGSYEQYF. CDR3 in DNA: TGTGCCAGCAGCTTAGCGGGAGGCTCCTACGAGCAGTACTTC. Full variable domain (missing parts from reference TRBV28 and TRBJ2-7): DVKVTQSSRYLVKRTGEKVFLECVQDMDHENMFWYRQDPGLGLRLIYFSYDVKMKEKGDIPEGYSVSREKKERFSLILESASTNQTSMYLCASSLAGGSYEQYFGPGTRLTVT.

This chain links TRBV6-5 with TRBJ2-2, with unresolved D. The germline V gene has CDR1 MNHEY and CDR2 SVGAGI. This CDR3 contains 15 residues. The V end lost 4 bases, the J end lost 0 bases, and 9 bases lay between the germline ends. The CDR3 spells CASSSYRSNTGELFF. CDR3 bases: TGTGCCAGCAGTTCTTACAGATCGAACACCGGGGAGCTGTTTTTT.

The chain recombines TRBV10-3 with TRBJ1-6; no clear D gene. In germline, CDR1 is ENHRY, CDR2 SYGVKD. The CDR3 is 12 amino acids. The V end was cut by 8 bases, the J end by 6 bases, with 8 bases between. The CDR3, as DNA: TGTGCCATCGGTTCCGGTAATTCACCCCTCCACTTT. It specifies CAIGSGNSPLHF.

This clone was counted between two and nine times. The chain recombines TRBV27 with TRBJ1-1; 9 nucleotides align to TRBD1. Germline V gene data show CDR1 as MNHEY and CDR2 as SMNVEV (reference sequence). The ends lost 2 bases at V and 0 bases at J; junction bases unmatched: 10. The CDR3 totals 18 residues. The CDR3 region is CASSLRPTGGGMNTEAFF. In nucleotides, the CDR3 is TGTGCCAGCAGTTTACGTCCTACAGGGGGCGGGATGAACACTGAAGCTTTCTTT.

The V call is TRBV6-4, the J call TRBJ2-3; 8 positions match TRBD1. Trimming cost V 6 bases and J 2 bases; bases outside gene matches: 4. This CDR3 region has 14 residues. Germline V gives CDR1 MRHNA, CDR2 SNTAGT. The CDR3 DNA sequence: TGTGCCAGCAGGAGGACAGGGTCCACAGATACGCAGTATTTT. It translates to CASRRTGSTDTQYF.

The V and J genes are TRBV2 and TRBJ1-1, with 7 positions matching TRBD1. V shed 11 bases, J shed 2 bases, and the junction held 8 bases outside the gene matches. The CDR3 extends over 13 amino acids. Germline CDR1 is SNHLY and CDR2 is FYNNEI. Here the CDR3 reads CAALGQRNTEAFF. In DNA, the CDR3 is TGTGCCGCCCTGGGACAGCGTAACACTGAAGCTTTCTTT.

The rearrangement joins TRBV6-2 or TRBV6-3 to TRBJ2-7; 12 positions agree with TRBD2. J was trimmed by 1 base and V by 2 bases; bases with no gene match: 0. The CDR3 length is 15 residues. Germline assignment: CDR1 MNHEY and CDR2 SVGEGT. The CDR3 nucleotides are TGTGCCAGCAGTTACGGACTAGCGGGATCCTACGAGCAGTACTTC. It translates to CASSYGLAGSYEQYF.

Details on this clone: The junction departs from the called germline gene at one end, perhaps through a read error. This chain joins TRBV4-1 and TRBJ2-7; the match to TRBD1 covers 7 bases. This CDR3 comprises 14 residues. The germline CDR1 and CDR2 sequences are MGHRA and YSYEKL. CDR3 residues: CASSQELRGQADTF. The CDR3 DNA reads as TGCGCCAGCAGCCAAGAATTGCGAGGACAGGCCGATACGTTC.

The chain has TRBV7-9 and TRBJ1-2; the D gene is possibly TRBD1 (5 bases). CDR3 length: 15 amino acids. The germline V gene has CDR1 SEHNR and CDR2 FQNEAQ (reference sequence). V lost 6 bases, J lost 1 base, and 15 bases lay in between. In DNA form, the CDR3 reads TGTGCCAGCAGACCGTGGGGGGATAATAACTATGGCTACACCTTC. Translation: CASRPWGDNNYGYTF.

This chain joins TRBV4-2 and TRBJ2-2; weak D call: TRBD1 (6 bases). Germline assignment: CDR1 LGHNA and CDR2 YNFKEQ. Trimming took 7 bases from V and 2 from J, leaving 14 bases between them. This CDR3 has 15 residues. The CDR3 spells CASTTGYGNTGELFF. The CDR3 nucleotides read TGTGCCAGCACTACAGGGTACGGAAACACCGGGGAGCTGTTTTTT.

This chain joins TRBV7-9 and TRBJ2-7, with TRBD2 matching over 7 bases. The CDR3 contains 15 residues. J gave up 4 bases and V 4 bases, and 10 bases lay outside the gene matches. CDR1 and CDR2 (germline): SEHNR, FQNEAQ (reference sequence). The CDR3 DNA sequence: TGTGCCAGCAGCTCCCTTCGGCAGCGGGATTACGAGCAGTACTTC. Translating gives CASSSLRQRDYEQYF. Looking up the rest from reference TRBV7-9 and TRBJ2-7 gives the full variable domain: DTGVSQNPRHKITKRGQNVTFRCDPISEHNRLYWYRQTLGQGPEFLTYFQNEAQLEKSRLLSDRFSAERPKGSFSTLEIQRTEQGDSAMYLCASSSLRQRDYEQYFGPGTRLTVT.

The chain's CDR3 is CASSPDRGVAEGYTF. CDR3 in DNA: TGTGCCAGCAGTCCCGACAGGGGAGTAGCCGAAGGCTACACCTTC. The chain uses TRBV28 and TRBJ1-2, with 8 bases matching TRBD1. Germline CDR1 and CDR2: MDHEN and SYDVKM. V gave up 5 bases and J gave up 8 bases; unmatched junction bases: 13. The CDR3 runs 15 residues.

This chain joins TRBV7-3 and TRBJ2-2; D perhaps matches TRBD2 (5 bases). Trimming removed 2 bases at V and 4 bases at J, with 11 bases between. The V gene's germline CDR1 is SGHTA and CDR2 FQGTGA. The CDR3 is made up of 15 amino acids. The CDR3 here is CASSLSPGSTGELFF. The CDR3 DNA reads TGTGCCAGCAGCTTATCGCCGGGGTCCACCGGGGAGCTGTTTTTT. Together with reference TRBV7-3 and TRBJ2-2, the CDR3 gives the full variable domain: GAGVSQTPSNKVTEKGKYVELRCDPISGHTALYWYRQSLGQGPEFLIYFQGTGAADDSGLPNDRFFAVRPEGSVSTLKIQRTERGDSAVYLCASSLSPGSTGELFFGEGSRLTVL.

As DNA, the CDR3 is TGTGCCAGCAGCTTAACACCCGGGACAGGGAATCAGCCCCAGCATTTT. This gives the protein CASSLTPGTGNQPQHF. The gene calls are TRBV5-8 and TRBJ1-5; TRBD1 aligns across 9 bases. Looked up from germline, CDR1 is SGHTS and CDR2 is YDEGEE. V trimming: 2 bases; J trimming: 4 bases; junction bases outside the gene matches: 7. The CDR3 runs to 16 residues.

This clone is termed medium-sized. V gene TRBV5-1 combines with J gene TRBJ2-2; 7 positions agree with TRBD1. With 0 bases clipped from V and 7 bases from J, the junction kept 6 bases outside the gene matches. Germline V gene lookup returns CDR1 SGHRS and CDR2 YFSETQ. The CDR3 totals 15 residues. This CDR3 is CASSLGQGWNGELFF. The CDR3 nucleotides read TGCGCCAGCAGCTTGGGACAGGGATGGAACGGGGAGCTGTTTTTT.